Below, one T cell receptor beta chain is given with its context. Its antigen is not known. The junction had 4 bases not matched to a gene; V was cut back by 5 bases and J by 7 bases. Germline values: CDR1 SEHNR, CDR2 FQNEAQ (reference sequence). This CDR3 contains 14 residues. The PCR contained 60 Vbeta and 13 Jbeta primers. Method: immunoSEQ multiplex PCR; TCRdb's copy keeps in-frame clones and lacks some. The data contain fewer than 150,000 clones, about four fifths of them seen just once; the ten biggest clones take up 2% to 3%. All the people who gave samples were healthy bone marrow donors. The data stem from a study of cytomegalovirus exposure and HLA in healthy donors. General study results and limits: Being productive about 87% or about 30% of the time was typical of most TCR beta V segments in an earlier analysis.

V is TRBV7-9 and J is TRBJ2-2, with TRBD1 matching over 10 bases. This sequence was found in a woman in her late teens or twenties in good health and CMV-seronegative. The material sequenced was PBMCs. As DNA, the CDR3 is TGTGCCAGCAGCCTGGGACAGGGGAACGGGGAGCTGTTTTTT. Translation gives CASSLGQGNGELFF.